Following are 7 T cell receptor beta chains from one sample sequenced in a study of shared clonotypes between healthy human individuals. Profiling relied on immunoSEQ multiplex PCR, and the TCRdb table lists in-frame clones only, not all of them. The repertoire consists of about 1.1 million clones, with roughly 80% occurring once and the leading ten covering 0.85% to 1%. The source material was memory CD4+ T cells from PBMCs. Subset of the sample: CD45RA-negative fraction. Receptor source: a man aged 18 to 29 in good health. Some clones in this sample may be carry-over from other donors' samples.

The chain couples TRBV7-6 to TRBJ2-7; no clear D. The V end lost 7 bases, the J end lost 7 bases, and 14 bases lay between the germline ends. The germline V gene encodes CDR1 SGHVS and CDR2 FNYEAQ. This CDR3 is built from 12 residues. In DNA form, the CDR3 reads TGTGCCAGCACCACTTACATGGGAGAGCAGTACTTC. Translating it yields CASTTYMGEQYF.

This sequence joins TRBV5-1 and TRBJ2-7; 7 nucleotides align to TRBD1. The junction had 6 bases not matched to a gene; V was cut back by 3 bases and J by 3 bases. CDR3 size: 14 residues. Germline V CDR1 and CDR2: SGHRS, YFSETQ. The CDR3 DNA reads TGCGCCAGCAGCTCCGGGACAGATAACTACGAGCAGTACTTC. This gives the protein CASSSGTDNYEQYF.

This chain uses TRBV2 with TRBJ2-7; 10 positions match TRBD1. The germline CDR1 and CDR2 sequences are SNHLY and FYNNEI. Trimming took 4 bases from V and 6 from J; bases not matched to a gene: 6. CDR3 length: 14 amino acids. The CDR3, as DNA: TGTGCCAGCAGTGCGGGGACAGGGGACGCCGAGCAGTACTTC. This encodes CASSAGTGDAEQYF.

The chain recombines TRBV18 with TRBJ1-2, with 7 nucleotides matching TRBD1. V lost 6 bases, J lost 8 bases, and 6 bases stayed unmatched. Germline CDR1 is KGHSH and CDR2 is LQKENI. The CDR3 consists of 12 residues. The DNA of the CDR3 is TGTGCCAGCTCGTCCGACAGGGTCGGCTACACCTTC. Its translation is CASSSDRVGYTF.

The chain employs TRBV5-1 and TRBJ2-7; D is ambiguous. V lost 4 bases and J lost 2, with 16 bases in between. There are 15 residues in the CDR3. Per germline, CDR1 SGHRS and CDR2 YFSETQ. CDR3 amino acids: CASSHDLGPTYEQYF. The CDR3 DNA sequence: TGCGCCAGCAGCCATGACCTCGGCCCTACCTACGAGCAGTACTTC. Variable domain in full (rest from reference TRBV5-1 and TRBJ2-7): KAGVTQTPRYLIKTRGQQVTLSCSPISGHRSVSWYQQTPGQGLQFLFEYFSETQRNKGNFPGRFSGRQFSNSRSEMNVSTLELGDSALYLCASSHDLGPTYEQYFGPGTRLTVT.

As regards this clone: This same CDR3 is encoded by further DNA sequences in the sample. The V and J genes are TRBV29-1 and TRBJ1-2, with 9 bases identical to TRBD1. The CDR3 totals 12 residues. Trimming cost V 6 bases and J 2 bases; bases outside gene matches: 1. Per germline, CDR1 SQVTM and CDR2 ANQGSEA. In DNA form, the CDR3 reads TGCAGCGTGGGACAGGGCAACTATGGCTACACCTTC. It yields the protein CSVGQGNYGYTF.

The V and J genes are TRBV7-8 and TRBJ2-5, with D unresolved. Germline-derived CDR1 and CDR2 are SGHVS and FQNEAQ. V was trimmed by 1 base and J by 4 bases, leaving 7 bases between them. This CDR3 is 13 amino acids long. The DNA for the CDR3 is TGTGCCAGCAGCTTAGAACAGAGAGAGACCCAGTACTTC. It specifies CASSLEQRETQYF.